This T cell receptor delta chain was identified in a study of γδ T cells in repeated Plasmodium falciparum infection. Bulk repertoires came from Vgamma9/Vdelta2+ or Vdelta2-negative gammadelta T cells flow-sorted from PBMC. Of note for this clone: This likely came from a read error, as a far larger clone is one base away. This specimen includes other DNA sequences encoding the same CDR3.

TCRdb reapplied CATT to the multiplex PCR reads. The table records around 46,000 delta-chain clones, more than 1.5% of them present only once. The V segment lost 3 bases and the J segment 3 bases; nucleotides outside the gene matches: 28. The CDR3 covers 21 residues. The germline V gene encodes CDR1 TVYSNPD and CDR2 GDNSRS (reference sequence). Specimen: gamma-delta T cells from blood. This receptor was obtained from a pool of human donors (malaria-infected and uninfected, not separated). The chain combines TRDV3 with TRDJ1; 10 bases are a match to TRDD3. TCRdb does not report a J gene; here it was assigned by matching the DNA to germline references. The CDR3 DNA follows: TGTGCCTTCAATTCGCGCCACTTCCACTACTGGGGGATGAATATCCCCGATAAACTCATCTTT. It is translated as CAFNSRHFHYWGMNIPDKLIF.